This T cell receptor beta chain was documented in a study of CD8 T cells in Susac syndrome. General study points: The number of individuals included in the study's TCR sequencing and HLA analysis was acknowledged as relatively small.

Germline loops: CDR1 LGHDT, CDR2 YNNKEL (reference sequence). The CDR3 has 11 amino acids. V was pared by 8 bases and J by 8 bases, with 12 bases between. To note about this clonotype: Its antigen remains unknown.

Reverse transcription of roughly 0.45 to 1 ug RNA was carried out with random hexamers. TCRdb re-called the immunoSEQ multiplex PCR reads through MiXCR, storing one row per CDR3 protein. The sample lists 180,000 or so distinct CDR3 sequences; over 90% were seen once. The chain recombines TRBV3-1 with TRBJ1-2, with D possibly being TRBD1 (5 bases). This clonotype was obtained from a human donor with multiple sclerosis. Sequences were obtained from CD4+ T cells from PBMCs. CDR3 sequence (DNA): TGTGCCAGCCAGGGCCCGCCGGGCTACACCTTC. This sequence encodes CASQGPPGYTF.